This TCR beta chain was identified in a study of blood T cell repertoires in COVID-19. This CDR3 spans 12 amino acids. The germline V gene encodes CDR1 SGHNT and CDR2 YYREEE (reference sequence). The V end was cut by 6 bases, the J end by 6 bases, with 13 bases between. Sequencing used immunoSEQ multiplex PCR; TCRdb keeps in-frame clones, though not all of them. The table lists roughly 220,000 clones, 85% of them singletons. The sequenced sample consisted of peripheral blood. The clonotype was recovered from a man aged 45-60 years who had recovered from COVID-19. The J gene is TRBJ2-7, the V gene TRBV5-4; TRBD2 might be the D (6 bases). The CDR3 DNA reads TGTGCCAGCACCGAGACCGGGGGCGAGCAGTACTTC. Its translation is CASTETGGEQYF.